This T cell receptor beta chain was identified during a study of T cells in Graves' hyperthyroidism and ophthalmopathy. Background on the study: Peripheral blood collection took place at initial diagnosis, before any treatment. General study points: Appearing also in blood were most of the thyroid clonotypes expanded above 0.001. Model output signaled ophthalmopathy a median approximately 6 months ahead of onset.

Diagnoses used clinical symptoms, serum thyroxine and TRAb, thyroid ultrasound and orbital computed tomography. The table lists this clonotype with many counts. Antigen: not known. TCR beta CDR3 region amplification was performed from RNA transcripts. Using the HTBI primer set, a first-round RT-PCR was run on the TCR CDR3. TCRdb passed the multiplex PCR reads through MiXCR, listing each CDR3 protein once. The sample has around 440,000 distinct CDR3 sequences, 15% to 19% seen once. The sequencing sample was made of blood. The origin of this receptor is a woman aged 18-29 years with Graves' hyperthyroidism.

The CDR3 coding sequence is TGTGCCAGCAGCCGGAGCGGACTAGCTTGGTACGAGCAGTACTTC. It specifies CASSRSGLAWYEQYF. This rearrangement joins TRBV11-3 to TRBJ2-7; 8 bases fit TRBD2. In germline, CDR1 is SGHNT, CDR2 YENEEA. With 5 bases clipped from V and 4 bases from J, the junction kept 10 bases outside the gene matches. The CDR3 has 15 amino acids.